Below, 29 T cell receptor beta chains from the same sample are listed, as sequenced in a study of blood T cell repertoires in COVID-19. Sequenced by immunoSEQ multiplex PCR; TCRdb stores in-frame clones only, minus some. The sample contains over 60,000 clones, around 83% of which appear only once. The sample taken for sequencing was peripheral blood. Receptors were obtained from a woman older than 75 with active or convalescent COVID-19.

The chain has TRBV30 and TRBJ1-1; 7 nucleotides line up with TRBD1. The CDR3 runs 14 residues. Germline values: CDR1 GTSNPN, CDR2 SVGIG (reference sequence). J gave up 4 bases and V 3 bases, and 8 bases lay outside the gene matches. The CDR3 region has the DNA TGTGCCTGGAGAAAGGGGGCAATGGGCACTGAAGCTTTCTTT. It codes for CAWRKGAMGTEAFF.

The chain joins TRBV9 to TRBJ2-1; tentatively, D is TRBD1 (6 bases). The germline gives CDR1 SGDLS, CDR2 YYNGEE. Trimming removed 4 bases at V and 5 bases at J, with 10 bases between. The CDR3 totals 13 residues. The chain's CDR3 is CASSRDTNNEQFF. In DNA, the CDR3 is TGTGCCAGCAGCAGGGACACCAACAATGAGCAGTTCTTC.

The genes are TRBV28 and TRBJ2-2; 8 bases are shared with TRBD1. This CDR3 is built from 15 residues. The junction had 8 bases not matched to a gene; V was cut back by 5 bases and J by 6 bases. CDR1 MDHEN and CDR2 SYDVKM come from the germline V gene. CDR3 residues: CASSQGASTAGELFF. CDR3 DNA sequence: TGTGCCAGCAGTCAGGGGGCTAGTACCGCCGGGGAGCTGTTTTTT.

The chain links TRBV2 to TRBJ1-6, with D perhaps TRBD1 (6 bases). The CDR3 covers 17 residues. Trimming cost V 1 base and J 10 bases, with 20 bases left between them. Germline V gene lookup returns CDR1 SNHLY and CDR2 FYNNEI. Written as DNA, the CDR3 is TGTGCCAGCAGTGAAGTTAGGAAGGGGAGGGGGGGATCACCCCTCCACTTT. Protein product: CASSEVRKGRGGSPLHF.

The chain uses TRBV6-6 and TRBJ2-3; possible D gene TRBD2, 6 bases. V lost 6 bases to trimming and J lost 7 bases, with 8 bases between them. In germline, CDR1 is MNHNY, CDR2 SVGAGI (reference sequence). The CDR3 has 11 amino acids. CDR3 nucleotides: TGTGCCAGCAGGCGGGACTATACGCAGTATTTT. It specifies CASRRDYTQYF.

The chain employs TRBV19 and TRBJ1-6, with TRBD1 as a possible D gene (6 bases). The CDR3 sequence is 15 residues long. With 7 bases removed from V and 7 bases from J, the gap between germline ends came to 17 bases. CDR1 and CDR2 (germline): LNHDA, SQIVND (reference sequence). DNA for the CDR3: TGTGCCAGTAAATTCCGGAGACAGGAGAATTCACCCCTCCACTTT. Protein sequence: CASKFRRQENSPLHF.

This clone was recorded a few times. The V gene is TRBV4-1, the J gene TRBJ2-5; the D gene is possibly TRBD1 (6 bases). Germline V gene lookup returns CDR1 MGHRA and CDR2 YSYEKL. Trimming cost V 5 bases and J 7 bases, with 17 bases left between them. The CDR3 extends over 14 amino acids. The CDR3 sequence is CASSSRWGQGTQYF. The CDR3 region has the DNA TGCGCCAGCAGCTCGCGTTGGGGGCAGGGGACCCAGTACTTC.

CDR3 nucleotide sequence: TGTGCCAGCAGCACCGCCCTAGCGGGGTCCCTCTACGAGCAGTACTTC. It yields the protein CASSTALAGSLYEQYF. The J gene is TRBJ2-7, the V gene TRBV21-1; TRBD2 reflects the table's D call only, with no check against the DNA. TRBV21-1 is reported as a pseudogene. The CDR3 consists of 16 residues.

This chain joins TRBV28 and TRBJ2-6; TRBD2 matches 8 bases. Germline CDR1 is MDHEN and CDR2 is SYDVKM. The CDR3 contains 17 residues. V shed 7 bases, J shed 0 bases, and the junction held 8 bases outside the gene matches. CDR3 in DNA: TGTGCCAGCACCCCCACTAGCGGCTACTCTGGGGCCAACGTCCTGACTTTC. It translates to CASTPTSGYSGANVLTF.

The chain recombines TRBV6-6 with TRBJ1-2; 7 bases line up with TRBD1. J lost 4 bases, V lost 8 bases, and 10 bases had no gene match. Germline V gives CDR1 MNHNY, CDR2 SVGAGI (reference sequence). The CDR3 sequence is 14 residues long. The CDR3 loop is CASSRERGPYGYTF. The CDR3 nucleotides read TGTGCCAGCTCCCGGGAGAGGGGGCCCTATGGCTACACCTTC.

This clone has a single count. The CDR3 coding sequence is TGCGCCAGCAGCTTGGATGGGGCAGCCATTTATAATTCACCCCTCCACTTT. Translating it yields CASSLDGAAIYNSPLHF. The chain combines TRBV5-1 with TRBJ1-6, with D possibly TRBD1 on 5 matching bases. V shed 0 bases and J shed 4 bases, with 14 bases lying between them. The germline gives CDR1 SGHRS, CDR2 YFSETQ. This CDR3 contains 17 residues. Drawing the rest from reference TRBV5-1 and TRBJ1-6, the complete variable domain is KAGVTQTPRYLIKTRGQQVTLSCSPISGHRSVSWYQQTPGQGLQFLFEYFSETQRNKGNFPGRFSGRQFSNSRSEMNVSTLELGDSALYLCASSLDGAAIYNSPLHFGNGTRLTVT.

CDR3 amino acids: CASSHRAGGDYEQYF. CDR3 sequence (DNA): TGCGCCAGCAGCCATCGGGCGGGGGGGGACTACGAGCAGTACTTC. V is TRBV4-1 and J is TRBJ2-7; 9 bases line up with TRBD2. The CDR3 is 15 amino acids. From germline, CDR1 is MGHRA and CDR2 YSYEKL. The V gene end was trimmed by 3 bases and the J gene end by 3 bases; junction bases not matched to a gene: 6.

V usage is TRBV10-3 and J usage is TRBJ1-6; the match to TRBD1 covers 10 bases. CDR1 is ENHRY and CDR2 is SYGVKD in the germline V gene. CDR3 length: 14 amino acids. V lost 6 bases and J lost 10; bases outside the gene matches: 6. Written as DNA, the CDR3 is TGTGCCATCAGCAACGACAGGGGGCCCTCACCCCTCCACTTT. This sequence encodes CAISNDRGPSPLHF.

The chain recombines TRBV19 with TRBJ1-4; D possibly corresponds to TRBD1 (5 bases). Deletions cut 3 bases from V and 7 bases from J, with 15 bases between. The germline V gene encodes CDR1 LNHDA and CDR2 SQIVND (reference sequence). The CDR3 is made up of 15 amino acids. The CDR3 DNA reads TGTGCCAGTAGTATGACCCAGACAGCCGGTGAAAAACTGTTTTTT. This encodes CASSMTQTAGEKLFF.

This sequence joins TRBV6-1 and TRBJ1-5; 9 bases line up with TRBD1. J gave up 2 bases and V 2 bases, and 4 bases lay outside the gene matches. Germline values: CDR1 MNHNS, CDR2 SASEGT. This CDR3 has 16 residues. CDR3 coding DNA: TGTGCCAGCAGTGAAACGTGGACAGGGGGCAATCAGCCCCAGCATTTT. Protein product: CASSETWTGGNQPQHF.

This clone was counted once. The J gene is TRBJ2-3, the V gene TRBV20-1; D is unclear. The CDR3 spans 11 residues. V shed 4 bases and J shed 6 bases, with 8 bases lying between them. Germline values: CDR1 DFQATT, CDR2 SNEGSKA (reference sequence). The CDR3 sequence: CSATERDTQYF. The CDR3 coding sequence is TGCAGTGCTACAGAGAGGGATACGCAGTATTTT.

The genes are TRBV3-1 (or the pseudogene TRBV3-2) and TRBJ2-3; D unclear. The V end lost 3 bases, the J end lost 8 bases, and 12 bases lay between the germline ends. The CDR3 spans 13 residues. Germline V gene sequence: CDR1 LGHDT, CDR2 YNNKEL (reference sequence). The DNA of the CDR3 is TGTGCCAGCAGCCAGGCCCCTGGCGGTACGCAGTATTTT. As protein: CASSQAPGGTQYF.

This chain joins TRBV2 and TRBJ1-4; D is uncertain. Germline V gene lookup returns CDR1 SNHLY and CDR2 FYNNEI. The CDR3 length is 12 residues. V lost 6 bases, J lost 10 bases, and 12 bases lay in between. This CDR3 is CASRGELGKLFF. CDR3 in DNA: TGTGCCAGCAGGGGAGAACTGGGAAAACTGTTTTTT.

The rearrangement joins TRBV19 to TRBJ2-2, with D perhaps TRBD2 (5 bases). Deletions cut 6 bases from V and 2 bases from J, with 10 bases between. This CDR3 spans 14 amino acids. Germline CDR1 and CDR2: LNHDA and SQIVND (reference sequence). The CDR3, as DNA: TGTGCCAGTAGAGCGGTCTCTAACACCGGGGAGCTGTTTTTT. Its translation is CASRAVSNTGELFF.

In DNA form, the CDR3 reads TGTGCCAGCTCACCGTCGATAGCAGATACGCAGTATTTT. Translation gives CASSPSIADTQYF. This chain uses TRBV18 with TRBJ2-3; D uncertain. The germline V gene encodes CDR1 KGHSH and CDR2 LQKENI. Trimming removed 3 bases at V and 4 bases at J, with 8 bases between. The CDR3 is made up of 13 amino acids.

The chain employs TRBV2 and TRBJ1-4; 8 nucleotides line up with TRBD1. J was trimmed by 4 bases and V by 6 bases; bases with no gene match: 4. The CDR3 runs 14 residues. Germline-derived CDR1 and CDR2 are SNHLY and FYNNEI. The CDR3 coding sequence is TGTGCCAGCAGACCGGGACAGGTTAATGAAAAACTGTTTTTT. Protein: CASRPGQVNEKLFF.

The V gene is TRBV6-6, the J gene TRBJ1-1, with 9 bases aligning to TRBD1. The V gene's germline CDR1 is MNHNY and CDR2 SVGAGI (reference sequence). The CDR3 contains 11 residues. The junction had 4 bases not matched to a gene; V was cut back by 5 bases and J by 12 bases. The CDR3 loop is CASSGGQGTFF. The CDR3 bases are TGTGCCAGCAGTGGAGGACAGGGGACTTTCTTT.

The chain carries TRBV28 and TRBJ1-6; TRBD1 agrees at 10 bases. This CDR3 comprises 15 residues. V shed 11 bases and J 1 base; nucleotides not matched to a gene: 5. Per the germline V gene, CDR1 is MDHEN and CDR2 is SYDVKM. The CDR3 reads CAAGQGVSYNSPLHF. For the CDR3, the DNA is TGTGCCGCTGGACAGGGGGTATCCTATAATTCACCCCTCCACTTT.

The chain is built from TRBV9 and TRBJ2-1; 9 bases match TRBD2. Trimming removed 3 bases from V and 9 bases from J; junction bases left unmatched: 7. Germline CDR1 SGDLS, CDR2 YYNGEE. There are 14 residues in the CDR3. The CDR3 loop is CASSAPTAGGEQFF. As DNA, the CDR3 is TGTGCCAGCAGCGCCCCCACAGCGGGAGGTGAGCAGTTCTTC.

The V and J genes are TRBV6-6 and TRBJ2-7, with 7 bases matching TRBD1. Per the germline V gene, CDR1 is MNHNY and CDR2 is SVGAGI (reference sequence). This CDR3 region has 15 residues. After removal of 6 bases from V and 2 bases from J, the junction contained 10 bases not matched to a gene. In nucleotides, the CDR3 is TGTGCCAGCAGCCAAAACAGGGGATGGACCTACGAGCAGTACTTC. Its protein product is CASSQNRGWTYEQYF.

This clone showed up just once. The chain has TRBV6-2 or TRBV6-3 and TRBJ2-3; weak D call: TRBD1 (6 bases). CDR3 length: 15 amino acids. Trimming stripped 5 bases from V and 0 bases from J, with 12 bases between. Germline CDR1 MNHEY, CDR2 SVGEGT. The CDR3 protein is CASSQTGSSTDTQYF. The CDR3 nucleotides read TGTGCCAGCAGTCAGACAGGTTCTAGCACAGATACGCAGTATTTT.

This clone was seen more than once but under ten times. The rearrangement joins TRBV2 to TRBJ2-5, with TRBD2 identical over 11 bases. Trimming took 7 bases from V and 0 from J; bases not matched to a gene: 4. The CDR3 is 15 amino acids. CDR1 and CDR2 (germline): SNHLY, FYNNEI. Written as DNA, the CDR3 is TGTGCCAGCACTCGACTAGCGGGACACCAAGAGACCCAGTACTTC. Its translation: CASTRLAGHQETQYF.

CDR3 coding DNA: TGTGCCAGTAACAGGGTCCGAGAGCCCCTCCACTTT. Protein: CASNRVREPLHF. This chain joins TRBV2 and TRBJ1-6; possibly TRBD1 for D (6 bases). The CDR3 loop spans 12 amino acids. Trimming stripped 9 bases from V and 13 bases from J, with 16 bases between. The germline CDR1 and CDR2 sequences are SNHLY and FYNNEI.

This clone was counted a few times. In nucleotides, the CDR3 is TGCGCCAGCAGCTTGGATCAGGGGACCTATGGCTACACCTTC. Amino acids: CASSLDQGTYGYTF. The rearrangement joins TRBV5-1 to TRBJ1-2; perhaps TRBD1 as D (6 bases). The V and J ends lost 0 bases and 4 bases respectively, with 10 bases between them. The CDR3 is made up of 14 amino acids. Germline V gene lookup returns CDR1 SGHRS and CDR2 YFSETQ.